These T cell receptor beta chains were read from a single sample in a study of cytomegalovirus exposure and HLA in healthy donors. Sequencing used immunoSEQ multiplex PCR; TCRdb keeps in-frame clones, though not all of them. This table holds about 55,000 clones, 82% found once. The sample consisted of PBMCs. All receptors derive from a man aged 25-45 years in good health and CMV-seronegative. CDR3s include the opening cysteine and the closing phenylalanine or tryptophan. The order of the fields is J gene, V gene, clone size, D gene, CDR3 DNA, CDR3 protein. A D gene is named only where the DNA matches it firmly. Not all rows give a size; the values are once, few, many and, for expanded clones, a class.

J: TRBJ2-2
V: TRBV4-3
size: -
D: TRBD1
DNA: TGCGCCAGCAGCCAAGAATTGGGACAGGCCACCGGGGAGCTGTTTTTT
CDR3: CASSQELGQATGELFF

J: TRBJ1-4
V: TRBV28
size: -
D: -
DNA: TGTGCCAGCAGTTCACCGGGGGCAACTAATGAAAAACTGTTTTTT
CDR3: CASSSPGATNEKLFF

J: TRBJ1-6
V: TRBV11-2
size: -
D: TRBD1
DNA: TGTGCCAGCAGCCGCACAGGGGATTCACCCCTCCACTTT
CDR3: CASSRTGDSPLHF

J: TRBJ1-2
V: TRBV28
size: -
D: TRBD1
DNA: TGTGCCAGCAGCTGGGACAGGGTGAAATATGGCTACACCTTC
CDR3: CASSWDRVKYGYTF

J: TRBJ2-7
V: TRBV2
size: -
D: TRBD1
DNA: TGTGCCAGCAGAAAGGGACAGGGTTTCTACGAGCAGTACTTC
CDR3: CASRKGQGFYEQYF

J: TRBJ2-7
V: TRBV28
size: few
D: -
DNA: TGTGCCACCAGACAGGCGGCATACTACGAGCAGTACTTC
CDR3: CATRQAAYYEQYF

J: TRBJ1-2
V: TRBV27
size: -
D: -
DNA: TGTGCCAGCAGTTTGGGGCAGCTAAACTATGGCTACACCTTC
CDR3: CASSLGQLNYGYTF

J: TRBJ1-2
V: TRBV28
size: -
D: -
DNA: TGTGCCAGCAGTTTCTCGGCAGCTAGCTATGGCTACACCTTC
CDR3: CASSFSAASYGYTF

J: TRBJ2-3
V: TRBV4-2
size: -
D: -
DNA: TGTGCCAGCAGCCAACATAGGGACTTCCCCCAGTATTTT
CDR3: CASSQHRDFPQYF

J: TRBJ2-7
V: TRBV29-1
size: -
D: -
DNA: TGCAGCGTTGAAGCAAACAGTACCCCCTACGAGCAGTACTTC
CDR3: CSVEANSTPYEQYF

J: TRBJ1-2
V: TRBV7-9
size: -
D: -
DNA: TGTGCCAGCAGCTTAGACACCTATGGCTACACCTTC
CDR3: CASSLDTYGYTF

J: TRBJ2-1
V: TRBV7-9
size: -
D: -
DNA: TGTGCCAGCAGCTTTCTGGACAGAAATGAGCAGTTCTTC
CDR3: CASSFLDRNEQFF

J: TRBJ2-1
V: TRBV6-1
size: -
D: -
DNA: TGTGCCAGCAGGGTAATCAAGACACGAAGGAATGAGCAGTTCTTC
CDR3: CASRVIKTRRNEQFF

J: TRBJ1-4
V: TRBV15
size: -
D: -
DNA: TGTGCCACCAGCAGAGTCTGGGGGCGTCAGTTGACTAATGAAAAACTGTTTTTT
CDR3: CATSRVWGRQLTNEKLFF

J: TRBJ1-6
V: TRBV18
size: -
D: TRBD1
DNA: TGTGCCAGCTCCCCTACAGGGGATTCACCCCTCCACTTT
CDR3: CASSPTGDSPLHF

J: TRBJ1-4
V: TRBV23-1
size: once
D: -
DNA: TGCGCCAGCAGTCTCGGGGACTTAACTAATGAAAAACTGTTTTTT
CDR3: CASSLGDLTNEKLFF

J: TRBJ2-1
V: TRBV6-4
size: -
D: TRBD2
DNA: TGTGCCAGCAGTGACTCGACTAGCGGGAGCAATGAGCAGTTCTTC
CDR3: CASSDSTSGSNEQFF

J: TRBJ2-1
V: TRBV28
size: once
D: TRBD2
DNA: TGTGCCAGCAGGCAGGCGGGGGGGCATGAGCAGTTCTTC
CDR3: CASRQAGGHEQFF

J: TRBJ1-1
V: TRBV18
size: -
D: -
DNA: TGTGCCAGCTCACCGAGTCAGGCCGGACGGACAGTGAAAGCTTTCTTT
CDR3: CASSPSQAGRTVKAFF

J: TRBJ1-2
V: TRBV6-6
size: -
D: TRBD1
DNA: TGTGCCAGCAGTCGGGACAGGTCTAACTATGGCTACACCTTC
CDR3: CASSRDRSNYGYTF

J: TRBJ2-3
V: TRBV29-1
size: -
D: TRBD2
DNA: TGCAGCGTTGAAGATCCAACTAGCGGCTACACAGATACGCAGTATTTT
CDR3: CSVEDPTSGYTDTQYF

J: TRBJ2-7
V: TRBV11-3
size: -
D: -
DNA: TGTGCCAGCAGGCCAACCGACAGTTCCTACGAGCAGTACTTC
CDR3: CASRPTDSSYEQYF

J: TRBJ1-6
V: TRBV27
size: -
D: -
DNA: TGTGCCAGCGGGCAGACCCTGGGAGCCCTCCACTTT
CDR3: CASGQTLGALHF

J: TRBJ2-7
V: TRBV20-1
size: -
D: -
DNA: TGCAGTGCTAGATTTTCGACAAGGCAGTACTTC
CDR3: CSARFSTRQYF

J: TRBJ1-2
V: TRBV19
size: -
D: TRBD1
DNA: TGTGCCAGTAGTATGGGACAGGGATACTATGGCTACACCTTC
CDR3: CASSMGQGYYGYTF

J: TRBJ2-7
V: TRBV7-2
size: -
D: TRBD2
DNA: TGTGCCAGCAGCTTAGGCACCCTAGCGGGTCGAGAGCAGTACTTC
CDR3: CASSLGTLAGREQYF

J: TRBJ1-5
V: TRBV27
size: -
D: -
DNA: TGTGCCAGCAGTTTATTCAGGGGATTCAATCAGCCCCAGCATTTT
CDR3: CASSLFRGFNQPQHF

J: TRBJ2-5
V: TRBV27
size: -
D: TRBD1
DNA: TGTGCCAGCAGTGCGCCGCTGGGGACAGGGGGGGGGACCCAGTACTTC
CDR3: CASSAPLGTGGGTQYF

J: TRBJ1-6
V: TRBV4-1
size: -
D: TRBD1
DNA: TGCGCCAGCAGCCAAGGGAATTCGGGACAGGGAAATTCACCCCTCCACTTT
CDR3: CASSQGNSGQGNSPLHF

J: TRBJ2-7
V: TRBV23-1
size: -
D: -
DNA: TGCGCCAGCAGTCAATCTTCAACCTACCCCGAGCAGTACTTC
CDR3: CASSQSSTYPEQYF

J: TRBJ2-7
V: TRBV27
size: -
D: TRBD2
DNA: TGTGCCAGCAGTTTGGGTAGCGGGGGGTCCCTCGAGCAGTACTTC
CDR3: CASSLGSGGSLEQYF

J: TRBJ2-5
V: TRBV28
size: -
D: -
DNA: TGTGCCAGCAGTCCCCGGCCCAGGCAAGAGACCCAGTACTTC
CDR3: CASSPRPRQETQYF

J: TRBJ2-7
V: TRBV7-8
size: -
D: TRBD1
DNA: TGTGCCAGCAGCACTAGGACAGGGTCCTACGAGCAGTACTTC
CDR3: CASSTRTGSYEQYF

J: TRBJ1-2
V: TRBV14
size: once
D: -
DNA: TGTGCCAGCAGCCTTTTGACAGGACCCTATGGCTACACCTTC
CDR3: CASSLLTGPYGYTF

J: TRBJ1-6
V: TRBV7-2
size: -
D: TRBD1
DNA: TGTGCCAGCAGCCCACGACAGGGTAGCTATAATTCACCCCTCCACTTT
CDR3: CASSPRQGSYNSPLHF

J: TRBJ1-2
V: TRBV5-1
size: -
D: -
DNA: TGCGCCAGCAGCTTGGGGCGACAGGCCCTAGCTAACTATGGCTACACCTTC
CDR3: CASSLGRQALANYGYTF

J: TRBJ1-2
V: TRBV7-3
size: -
D: -
DNA: TGTGCCAGCAGCCCTGAGGAGGGAAGTGGCTACACCTTC
CDR3: CASSPEEGSGYTF